These 5 T cell receptor beta chains were all obtained from the same sample, sequenced in a study of blood T cells in healthy people across ages. Alongside a J-beta primer mix, a sample-barcoded 5' primer served in a second PCR lasting about 6 to 11 cycles. TCRdb passed the 5' RACE reads through MiXCR, listing each CDR3 protein once. The sample has 1,500,000 or so distinct CDR3 sequences; around 55% are singletons. The sequencing input was blood. These receptors all come from a man between 18 and 29 years old in good health.

The J gene is TRBJ2-3, the V gene TRBV21-1; the DNA was not used to check the table's D call, TRBD2. TRBV21-1 is flagged as a pseudogene. CDR3 length equals 15 residues. CDR3 loop: CARNLGGLYTDTQYF. CDR3 DNA: TGTGCCAGAAACCTTGGGGGACTGTACACAGATACGCAGTATTTT.

V usage is TRBV27 and J usage is TRBJ2-5, with unresolved D. The DNA matches TRBJ2-7 better at its end, which makes the J call doubtful. Germline CDR1 MNHEY, CDR2 SMNVEV (reference sequence). This CDR3 spans 13 amino acids. Here the CDR3 DNA reads TGTGCCAGCAGTCCCGCGTATAACTACGAGCAGTACTTC. This sequence encodes CASSPAYNYEQYF.

The chain's CDR3 is CASSEFTGQNSPLHF. In DNA form, the CDR3 reads TGTGCCAGCAGTGAATTTACGGGACAAAATTCACCCCTCCACTTT. V and J are TRBV25-1 and TRBJ1-6; weak D call: TRBD1 (6 bases). The CDR3 runs 15 residues. Germline V lookup: CDR1 MGHDK, CDR2 SYGVNS. Trimming took off 1 base at V and 7 bases at J, with 11 bases between the two ends.

The chain combines TRBV5-6 with TRBJ2-3; D unresolved. Germline CDR1 is SGHDT and CDR2 is YYEEEE. Deletions cut 4 bases from V and 5 bases from J, with 8 bases between. This CDR3 region has 12 residues. CDR3 amino acids: CASSGLEDTQYF. The DNA of the CDR3 is TGTGCCAGCAGCGGGTTGGAAGATACGCAGTATTTT. The full variable domain, completed using reference TRBV5-6 and TRBJ2-3, is DAGVTQSPTHLIKTRGQQVTLRCSPKSGHDTVSWYQQALGQGPQFIFQYYEEEERQRGNFPDRFSGHQFPNYSSELNVNALLLGDSALYLCASSGLEDTQYFGPGTRLTVL.

In its sample, this clonotype was seen a few times. The chain has TRBV4-3 and TRBJ1-1; D ambiguous. CDR3 length: 13 residues. V shed 0 bases and J shed 3 bases, with 5 bases lying between them. Germline V gene data show CDR1 as LGHNA and CDR2 as YSLEER. The CDR3 sequence is CASSQDLDTEAFF. CDR3 sequence (DNA): TGCGCCAGCAGCCAAGATCTCGACACTGAAGCTTTCTTT.